Following are 10 T cell receptor beta chains from one sample sequenced in a study of T cell responses to AZD1222 COVID-19 vaccine. The method was immunoSEQ multiplex PCR; TCRdb's version includes in-frame clones alone and lacks a portion of them. This table has about 89,000 clones, more than 75% appearing once. Sequences were derived from peripheral blood, sampled on day 0 of MenACWY control vaccination. The receptor set was obtained from an adult in good health.

This clone was observed a handful of times. The chain links TRBV14 to TRBJ2-7, with 9 bases that match TRBD1. This CDR3 comprises 15 residues. V lost 4 bases to trimming and J lost 1 base; unmatched junction nucleotides: 5. Germline V gives CDR1 SGHDN, CDR2 FVKESK. The CDR3 protein is CASSRGTGWSYEQYF. The DNA for the CDR3 is TGTGCCAGCAGCCGCGGGACAGGGTGGTCCTACGAGCAGTACTTC.

The gene calls are TRBV3-1 (or the pseudogene TRBV3-2) and TRBJ2-1, with TRBD1 matching 9 bases. J lost 8 bases, V lost 2 bases, and 4 bases had no gene match. Germline CDR1 LGHDT, CDR2 YNNKEL (reference sequence). The CDR3 loop spans 14 amino acids. This CDR3 reads CASSQSGQGYEQFF. The CDR3, as DNA: TGTGCCAGCAGCCAATCGGGACAGGGCTATGAGCAGTTCTTC.

This clone has more than one count but fewer than ten. V gene TRBV18 combines with J gene TRBJ2-2; D might be TRBD1 (5 bases). The CDR3 runs to 15 residues. Trimming removed 1 base from V and 6 bases from J, with 12 bases in between. CDR1 and CDR2 from the germline V gene are KGHSH and LQKENI. CDR3 sequence: CASSPQAQGAGELFF. The CDR3 coding sequence is TGTGCCAGCTCACCACAAGCGCAGGGTGCCGGGGAGCTGTTTTTT.

The V call is TRBV19, the J call TRBJ2-2; the match to TRBD1 covers 10 bases. CDR1 and CDR2 (germline): LNHDA, SQIVND (reference sequence). With 1 base clipped from V and 5 bases from J, the junction kept 4 bases outside the gene matches. The length of the CDR3 is 16 residues. For the CDR3, the DNA is TGTGCCAGTAGTATAGGAGGGACAGGGGCAACCGGGGAGCTGTTTTTT. This gives the protein CASSIGGTGATGELFF.

The CDR3 sequence is CAKMGQKETQYF. The DNA for the CDR3 is TGTGCCAAGATGGGGCAGAAAGAGACCCAGTACTTC. This sequence joins TRBV5-6 and TRBJ2-5, with D possibly matching TRBD1 (5 bases). Germline loops: CDR1 SGHDT, CDR2 YYEEEE. The CDR3 covers 12 residues. Trimming removed 9 bases at V and 3 bases at J, with 12 bases between.

V usage is TRBV19 and J usage is TRBJ1-2, with 12 bases fitting TRBD1. The CDR3 contains 13 residues. The germline V gene encodes CDR1 LNHDA and CDR2 SQIVND (reference sequence). V shed 7 bases and J 8 bases; nucleotides not matched to a gene: 5. CDR3 amino acids: CASKAGQGAGYTF. CDR3 DNA sequence: TGTGCCAGTAAGGCGGGACAGGGGGCCGGCTACACCTTC.

The rearrangement joins TRBV7-9 to TRBJ2-5; the match to TRBD1 covers 8 bases. V gave up 5 bases and J gave up 5 bases; unmatched junction bases: 13. Germline V gene sequence: CDR1 SEHNR, CDR2 FQNEAQ (reference sequence). The CDR3 loop spans 16 amino acids. The CDR3 DNA is TGTGCCAGCAGCCGCGGCCCGGACAGGGCTGGGGAGACCCAGTACTTC. Translating gives CASSRGPDRAGETQYF.

The rearrangement joins TRBV28 to TRBJ2-4; 8 bases fit TRBD2. CDR1 MDHEN and CDR2 SYDVKM come from the germline V gene. V lost 7 bases to trimming and J lost 4 bases; unmatched junction nucleotides: 6. This CDR3 has 14 amino acids. The CDR3: CASTYSGIKNIQYF. For the CDR3, the DNA is TGTGCCAGCACCTATAGCGGGATAAAAAACATTCAGTACTTC.

The chain carries TRBV19 and TRBJ2-5; no firm D call. This CDR3 contains 13 residues. The V gene's germline CDR1 is LNHDA and CDR2 SQIVND (reference sequence). The ends were cut back, 1 base at V and 4 bases at J, with 7 bases in the middle. CDR3 DNA: TGTGCCAGTAGTATAGGGTTTGGAGAGACCCAGTACTTC. Amino acids: CASSIGFGETQYF.

This rearrangement joins TRBV7-2 to TRBJ2-7, with D hard to call. V was shortened by 5 bases and J by 7 bases, with 9 bases between the two germline ends. Germline CDR1 SGHTA, CDR2 FQGNSA. The CDR3 length is 11 residues. CDR3 coding DNA: TGTGCCAGCAGCAACCTTTTGGAGCAGTACTTC. Encoded protein: CASSNLLEQYF.